The T cell receptor (beta chain) under discussion was sequenced for a study of response to subunit inactivated influenza vaccine. MiXCR was run by TCRdb on the RT-PCR reads, yielding one entry per CDR3 protein. The sample carries a few hundred thousand distinct CDR3 sequences, over 9% recorded once. This clonotype is a singleton in its sample. The germline CDR1 and CDR2 sequences are MNHEY and SVGEGT. The CDR3 has 11 residues. V lost 4 bases and J lost 6, with 1 base in between. The chain couples TRBV6-2 or TRBV6-3 to TRBJ1-6; D gene unclear. This receptor was identified in a man in his fifties who received an inactivated influenza vaccine. Sequences were derived from non-naive T cells sorted from PBMCs, sampled 14 to 15 days before vaccination. The CDR3 reads CASSSNSPLHF. CDR3 coding DNA: TGTGCCAGCAGTTCTAATTCACCCCTCCACTTT.